A selection of T cell receptor beta chains follows, all from one sample in a study of T-cell memory formation after mild COVID-19. TCRdb independently ran MiXCR on the 5' RACE reads; one entry per CDR3 protein. The sample shows tens of thousands of distinct CDR3 sequences, about 14% of them seen only once. The sample consisted of PBMCs or a T cell subset sorted from them (not recorded which). These receptors came from a man aged 18 to 29 who had mild COVID-19 (a few samples of this study predate the infection). Cell type and time point are not known. The CDR3 runs from the conserved cysteine through the conserved F or W. Clone size is shown for a subset of rows, as once, few, many or a class of expanded clone.

>few|TRBV6-5
CASRTGDYNEQFF
>NA|TRBV15
CATSRDPGKQETQYF
>NA|TRBV4-2
CASSQESPSGDYNEQFF
>NA|TRBV28
CASSFSRPAGARPYYEQYF
>NA|TRBV7-6
CASSWVGGRPETQYF
>few|TRBV7-2
CASSLLSTGEDGYTF
>many|TRBV4-3
CASSQDWLAAYEQYF
>few|TRBV7-8
CASSLSENTGELFF
>few|TRBV6-5
CASSYSGTGGANEQFF
>few|TRBV6-1
CASSDDPTANYGYTF
>many|TRBV7-6
CASSLGTSNEQFF
>NA|TRBV20-1
CSARGTNSGANVLTF
>NA|TRBV5-1
CASSLRARTSGANVLTF
>NA|TRBV11-2
CASSLGKRGIDTDTQYF
>few|TRBV7-9
CASSRLQGAYSPLHF
>NA|TRBV5-1
CASSFTGPGTGELFF
>NA|TRBV5-6
CASSWDYSGNTIYF
>many|TRBV20-1
CSATRGGPASLSTDTQYF
>few|TRBV12-3/TRBV12-4
CASTDGGYEQYF
>NA|TRBV29-1
CSVESGQLNTGELFF
>NA|TRBV4-1
CASSLRTGRMRNEQFF
>NA|TRBV29-1
CSVPPGLNYGYTF
>few|TRBV19
CASSNRDLTYEQYF
>NA|TRBV7-9
CASSLAPPKQGPYEQYF
>NA|TRBV20-1
CSARAGTSGGVHEQFF
>many|TRBV5-6
CASSLGAYLFF
>few|TRBV27
CASRPRAYLANTEAFF
>NA|TRBV20-1
CSAPGTYQNIQYF
>few|TRBV4-2
CASMPRPGTSLMNTEAFF
>NA|TRBV29-1
CSVDTGGNYGYTF
>NA|TRBV7-2
CASSALAGGRWETQYF